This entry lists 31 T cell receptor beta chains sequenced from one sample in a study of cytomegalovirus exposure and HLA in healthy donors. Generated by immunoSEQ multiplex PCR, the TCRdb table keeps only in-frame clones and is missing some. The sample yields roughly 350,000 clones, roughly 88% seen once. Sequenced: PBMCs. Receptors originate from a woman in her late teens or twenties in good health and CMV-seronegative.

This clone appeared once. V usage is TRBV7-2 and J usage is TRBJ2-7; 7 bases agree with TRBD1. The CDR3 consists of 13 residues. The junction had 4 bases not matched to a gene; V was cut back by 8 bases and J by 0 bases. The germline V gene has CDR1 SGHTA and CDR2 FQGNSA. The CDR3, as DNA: TGTGCCAGCGCGTACAGGGGCTCCTACGAGCAGTACTTC. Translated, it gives CASAYRGSYEQYF. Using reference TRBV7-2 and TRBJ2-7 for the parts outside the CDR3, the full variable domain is GAGVSQSPSNKVTEKGKDVELRCDPISGHTALYWYRQSLGQGLEFLIYFQGNSAPDKSGLPSDRFSAERTGGSVSTLTIQRTQQEDSAVYLCASAYRGSYEQYFGPGTRLTVT.

The CDR3 nucleotides are TGTGCCAGCTGCGAAGAGACCCAGTACTTC. It translates to CASCEETQYF. The chain couples TRBV6-1 to TRBJ2-5; no clear D gene. The CDR3 is 10 residues long. Germline V lookup: CDR1 MNHNS, CDR2 SASEGT. Trimming took 8 bases from V and 3 from J, leaving 4 bases between them.

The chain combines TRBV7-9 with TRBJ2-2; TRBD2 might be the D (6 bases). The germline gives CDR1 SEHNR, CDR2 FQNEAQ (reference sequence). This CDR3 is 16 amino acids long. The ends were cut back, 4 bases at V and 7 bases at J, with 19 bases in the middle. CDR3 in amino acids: CASSSPGGAGGGELFF. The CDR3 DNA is TGTGCCAGCAGCTCACCCGGGGGAGCGGGTGGCGGGGAGCTGTTTTTT.

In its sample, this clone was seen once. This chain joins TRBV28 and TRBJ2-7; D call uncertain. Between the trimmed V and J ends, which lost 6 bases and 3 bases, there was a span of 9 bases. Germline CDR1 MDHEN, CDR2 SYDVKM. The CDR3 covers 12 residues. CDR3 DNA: TGTGCCAGCAGGGGCCAAAGCTACGAGCAGTACTTC. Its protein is CASRGQSYEQYF.

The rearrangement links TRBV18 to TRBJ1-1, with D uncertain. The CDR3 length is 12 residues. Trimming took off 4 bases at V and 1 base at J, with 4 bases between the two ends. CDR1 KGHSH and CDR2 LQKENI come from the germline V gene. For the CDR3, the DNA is TGTGCCAGCTCACTGCGGAACACTGAAGCTTTCTTT. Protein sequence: CASSLRNTEAFF.

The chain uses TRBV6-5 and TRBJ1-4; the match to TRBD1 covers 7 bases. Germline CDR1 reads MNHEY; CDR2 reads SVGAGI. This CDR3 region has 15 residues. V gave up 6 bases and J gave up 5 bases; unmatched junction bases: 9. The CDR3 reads CASSDPRQGNEKLFF. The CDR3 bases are TGTGCCAGCAGCGACCCCCGACAGGGCAATGAAAAACTGTTTTTT.

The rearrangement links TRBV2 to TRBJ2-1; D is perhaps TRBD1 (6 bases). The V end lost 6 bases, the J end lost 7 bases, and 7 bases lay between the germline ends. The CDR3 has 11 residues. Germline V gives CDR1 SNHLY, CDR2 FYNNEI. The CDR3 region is CASSRGNEQFF. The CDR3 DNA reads TGTGCCAGCAGCAGGGGTAATGAGCAGTTCTTC. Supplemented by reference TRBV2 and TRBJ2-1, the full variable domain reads EPEVTQTPSHQVTQMGQEVILRCVPISNHLYFYWYRQILGQKVEFLVSFYNNEISEKSEIFDDQFSVERPDGSNFTLKIRSTKLEDSAMYFCASSRGNEQFFGPGTRLTVL.

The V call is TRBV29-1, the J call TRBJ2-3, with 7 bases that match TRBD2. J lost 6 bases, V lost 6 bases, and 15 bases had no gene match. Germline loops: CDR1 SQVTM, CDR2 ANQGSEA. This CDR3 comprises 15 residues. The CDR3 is CSVHSRGSSTDTQYF. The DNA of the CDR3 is TGCAGCGTCCATAGCCGCGGGAGTAGTACCGATACGCAGTATTTT.

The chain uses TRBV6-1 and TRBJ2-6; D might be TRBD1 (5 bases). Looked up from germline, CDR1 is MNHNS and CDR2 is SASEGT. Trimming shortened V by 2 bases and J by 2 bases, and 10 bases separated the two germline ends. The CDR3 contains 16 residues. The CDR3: CASSEYWGPGANVLTF. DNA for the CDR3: TGTGCCAGCAGTGAATATTGGGGCCCTGGGGCCAACGTCCTGACTTTC.

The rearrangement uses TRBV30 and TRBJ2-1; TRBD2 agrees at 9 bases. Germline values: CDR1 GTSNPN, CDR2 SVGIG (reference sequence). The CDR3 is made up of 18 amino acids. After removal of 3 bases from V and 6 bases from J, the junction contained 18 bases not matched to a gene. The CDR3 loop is CAWSGGEDWREGPNEQFF. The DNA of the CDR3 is TGTGCCTGGAGCGGGGGCGAAGATTGGCGGGAGGGCCCCAATGAGCAGTTCTTC.

CDR3 sequence: CASSLRDSYTDTQYF. The CDR3 region has the DNA TGCGCCAGCAGCTTACGGGACTCCTACACAGATACGCAGTATTTT. The chain has TRBV4-3 and TRBJ2-3, with D possibly matching TRBD2 (6 bases). The CDR3 loop spans 15 amino acids. V shed 5 bases and J shed 2 bases, with 14 bases lying between them. CDR1 is LGHNA and CDR2 is YSLEER in the germline V gene.

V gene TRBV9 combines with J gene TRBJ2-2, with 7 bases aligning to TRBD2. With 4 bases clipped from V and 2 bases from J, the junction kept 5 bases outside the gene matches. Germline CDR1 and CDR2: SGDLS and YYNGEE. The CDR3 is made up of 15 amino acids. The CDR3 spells CASSLGLVNTGELFF. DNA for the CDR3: TGTGCCAGCAGCTTAGGACTAGTAAACACCGGGGAGCTGTTTTTT. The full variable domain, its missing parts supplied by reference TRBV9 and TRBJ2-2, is DSGVTQTPKHLITATGQRVTLRCSPRSGDLSVYWYQQSLDQGLQFLIQYYNGEERAKGNILERFSAQQFPDLHSELNLSSLELGDSALYFCASSLGLVNTGELFFGEGSRLTVL.

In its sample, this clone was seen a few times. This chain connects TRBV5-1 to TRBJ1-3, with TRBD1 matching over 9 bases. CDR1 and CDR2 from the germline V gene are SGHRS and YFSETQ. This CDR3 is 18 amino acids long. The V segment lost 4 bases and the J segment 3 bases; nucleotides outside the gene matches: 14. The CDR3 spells CASSPTPPGTGIGNTIYF. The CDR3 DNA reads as TGCGCCAGCAGCCCTACCCCACCCGGGACAGGGATTGGAAACACCATATATTTT.

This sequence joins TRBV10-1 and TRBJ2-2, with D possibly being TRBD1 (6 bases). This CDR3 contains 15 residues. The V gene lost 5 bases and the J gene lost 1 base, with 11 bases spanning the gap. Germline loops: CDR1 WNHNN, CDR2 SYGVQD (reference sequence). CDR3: CASSYKGQNTGELFF. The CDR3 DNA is TGCGCCAGCAGTTACAAGGGACAGAACACCGGGGAGCTGTTTTTT.

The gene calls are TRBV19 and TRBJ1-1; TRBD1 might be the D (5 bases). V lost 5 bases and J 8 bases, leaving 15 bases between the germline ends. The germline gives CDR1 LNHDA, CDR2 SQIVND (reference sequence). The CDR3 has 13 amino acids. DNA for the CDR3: TGTGCCAGTAGTTCAAGGGGCAGAGCCGAAGCTTTCTTT. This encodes CASSSRGRAEAFF.

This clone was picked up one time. This CDR3 is CASSLARDSNSYEQYF. The CDR3 DNA is TGTGCCAGCAGCTTAGCTAGGGACTCTAACTCCTACGAGCAGTACTTC. The chain joins TRBV7-2 to TRBJ2-7, with a weak D call TRBD2 (6 bases). Germline V gene lookup returns CDR1 SGHTA and CDR2 FQGNSA. The V and J ends lost 0 bases and 0 bases respectively, with 12 bases between them. The CDR3 loop spans 16 amino acids. Drawing the rest from reference TRBV7-2 and TRBJ2-7, the complete variable domain is GAGVSQSPSNKVTEKGKDVELRCDPISGHTALYWYRQSLGQGLEFLIYFQGNSAPDKSGLPSDRFSAERTGGSVSTLTIQRTQQEDSAVYLCASSLARDSNSYEQYFGPGTRLTVT.

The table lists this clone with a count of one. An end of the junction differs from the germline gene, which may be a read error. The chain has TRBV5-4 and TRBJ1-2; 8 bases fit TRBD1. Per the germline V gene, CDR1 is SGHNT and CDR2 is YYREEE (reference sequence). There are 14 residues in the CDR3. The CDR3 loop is CASSPDRGDYGYTF. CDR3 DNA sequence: TGCGCCAGCAGCCCCGACAGGGGAGACTATGGCTACACCTTC. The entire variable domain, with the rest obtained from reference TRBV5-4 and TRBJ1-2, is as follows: ETGVTQSPTHLIKTRGQQVTLRCSSQSGHNTVSWYQQALGQGPQFIFQYYREEENGRGNFPPRFSGLQFPNYSSELNVNALELDDSALYLCASSPDRGDYGYTFGSGTRLTVV.

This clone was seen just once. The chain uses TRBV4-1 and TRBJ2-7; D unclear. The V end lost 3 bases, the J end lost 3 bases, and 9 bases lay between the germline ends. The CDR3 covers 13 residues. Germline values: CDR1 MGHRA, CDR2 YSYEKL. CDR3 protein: CASSHSGGYEQYF. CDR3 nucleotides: TGCGCCAGCAGCCACAGTGGTGGCTACGAGCAGTACTTC.

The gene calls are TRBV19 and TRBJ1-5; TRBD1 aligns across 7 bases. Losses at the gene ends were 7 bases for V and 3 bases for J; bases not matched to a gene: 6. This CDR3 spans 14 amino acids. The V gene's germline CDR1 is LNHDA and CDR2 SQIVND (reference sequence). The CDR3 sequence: CASISGQLNQPQHF. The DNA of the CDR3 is TGTGCCAGTATCTCGGGACAGCTCAATCAGCCCCAGCATTTT.

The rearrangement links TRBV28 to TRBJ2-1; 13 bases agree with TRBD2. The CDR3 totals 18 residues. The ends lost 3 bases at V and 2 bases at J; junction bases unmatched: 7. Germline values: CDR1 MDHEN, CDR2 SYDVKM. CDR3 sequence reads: CASSFPGLAGEPYNEQFF. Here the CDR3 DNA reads TGTGCCAGCAGTTTTCCCGGACTAGCGGGAGAGCCCTACAATGAGCAGTTCTTC.

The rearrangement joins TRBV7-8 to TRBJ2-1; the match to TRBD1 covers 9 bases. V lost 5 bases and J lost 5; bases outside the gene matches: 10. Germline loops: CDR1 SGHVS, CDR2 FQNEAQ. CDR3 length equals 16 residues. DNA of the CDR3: TGTGCCAGCAGCACATACGGGACAGGGACCAACAATGAGCAGTTCTTC. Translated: CASSTYGTGTNNEQFF.

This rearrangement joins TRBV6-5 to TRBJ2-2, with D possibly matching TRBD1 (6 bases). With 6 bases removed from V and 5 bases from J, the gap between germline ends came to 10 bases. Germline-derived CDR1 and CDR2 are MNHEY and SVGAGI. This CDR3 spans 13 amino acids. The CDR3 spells CASRGAGTGELFF. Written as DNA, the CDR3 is TGTGCCAGCAGGGGGGCAGGGACCGGGGAGCTGTTTTTT.

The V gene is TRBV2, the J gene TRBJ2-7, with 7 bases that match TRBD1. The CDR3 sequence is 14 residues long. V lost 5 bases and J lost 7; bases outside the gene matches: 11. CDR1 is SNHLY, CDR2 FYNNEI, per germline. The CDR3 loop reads CASSSTGWPREQYF. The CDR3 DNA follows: TGTGCCAGCAGTTCGACAGGGTGGCCTCGGGAGCAGTACTTC.

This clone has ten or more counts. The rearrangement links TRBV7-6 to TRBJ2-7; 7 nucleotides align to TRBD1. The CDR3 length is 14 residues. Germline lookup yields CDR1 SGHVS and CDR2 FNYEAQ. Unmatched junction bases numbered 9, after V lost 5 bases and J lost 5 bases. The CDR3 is CASSPRTGFHEQYF. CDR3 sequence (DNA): TGTGCCAGCAGCCCTCGGACAGGTTTCCACGAGCAGTACTTC. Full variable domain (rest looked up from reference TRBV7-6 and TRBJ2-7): GAGVSQSPRYKVTKRGQDVALRCDPISGHVSLYWYRQALGQGPEFLTYFNYEAQQDKSGLPNDRFSAERPEGSISTLTIQRTEQRDSAMYRCASSPRTGFHEQYFGPGTRLTVT.

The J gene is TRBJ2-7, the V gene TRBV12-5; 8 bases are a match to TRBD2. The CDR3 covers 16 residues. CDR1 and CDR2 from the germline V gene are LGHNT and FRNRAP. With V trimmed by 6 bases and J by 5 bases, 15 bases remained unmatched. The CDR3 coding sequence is TGTGCTAGTGGCCTGGGCGCGGGAGGTTTGGCGGACGAGCAGTACTTC. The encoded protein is CASGLGAGGLADEQYF.

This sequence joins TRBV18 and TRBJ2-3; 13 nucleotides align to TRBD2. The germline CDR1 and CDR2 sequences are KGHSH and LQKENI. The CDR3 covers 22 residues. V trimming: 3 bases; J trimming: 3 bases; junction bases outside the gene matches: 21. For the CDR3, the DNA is TGTGCCAGCTCACCGGCCGAGACGGGACTAGCGGGATTTTGGGCCTTGACAGATACGCAGTATTTT. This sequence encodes CASSPAETGLAGFWALTDTQYF.

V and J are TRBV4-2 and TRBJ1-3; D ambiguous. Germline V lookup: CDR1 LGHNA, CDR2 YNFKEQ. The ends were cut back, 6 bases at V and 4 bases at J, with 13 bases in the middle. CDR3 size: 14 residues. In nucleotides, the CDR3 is TGTGCCAGCAGTCGGCTAGAAGAAGGAAACACCATATATTTT. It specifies CASSRLEEGNTIYF.

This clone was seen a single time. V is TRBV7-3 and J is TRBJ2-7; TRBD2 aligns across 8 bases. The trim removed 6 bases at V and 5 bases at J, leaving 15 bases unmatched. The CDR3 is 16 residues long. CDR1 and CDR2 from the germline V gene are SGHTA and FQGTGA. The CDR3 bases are TGTGCCAGCAGTCAACTGGGGACTAGAGGATCCAACGAGCAGTACTTC. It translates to CASSQLGTRGSNEQYF.

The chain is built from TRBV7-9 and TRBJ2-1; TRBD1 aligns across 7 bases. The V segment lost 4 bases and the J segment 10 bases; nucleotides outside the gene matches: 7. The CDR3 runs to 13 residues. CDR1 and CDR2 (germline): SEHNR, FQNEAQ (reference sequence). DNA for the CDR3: TGTGCCAGCAGCTGGACAGGAGCAGGGGAGCAGTTCTTC. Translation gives CASSWTGAGEQFF.

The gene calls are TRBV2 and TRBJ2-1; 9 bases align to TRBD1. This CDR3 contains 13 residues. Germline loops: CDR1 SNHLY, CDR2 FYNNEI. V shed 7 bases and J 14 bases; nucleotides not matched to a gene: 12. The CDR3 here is CASMWPNRDREFF. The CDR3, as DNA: TGTGCCAGCATGTGGCCCAACAGGGACAGGGAGTTCTTC.

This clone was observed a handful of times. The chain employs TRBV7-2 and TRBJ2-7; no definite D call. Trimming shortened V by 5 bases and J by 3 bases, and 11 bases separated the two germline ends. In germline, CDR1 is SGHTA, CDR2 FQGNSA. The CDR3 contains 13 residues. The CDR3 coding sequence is TGTGCCAGCAGCCAAACTGCCAACTACGAGCAGTACTTC. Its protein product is CASSQTANYEQYF.